This TCR beta chain was found in a study of response to subunit inactivated influenza vaccine. J lost 7 bases, V lost 4 bases, and 8 bases had no gene match. CDR3 length: 16 residues. CDR1 is SGHKS and CDR2 is YYEKEE in the germline V gene (reference sequence). This clonotype was seen only a few times. Its target is not known. Study conclusions and caveats: Seasonal influenza vaccination, on each occasion, was suggested by the authors to recruit few new T cells.

TCRdb called the RT-PCR reads again in MiXCR, with one record for every CDR3 protein. The table lists some 500,000 distinct CDR3 sequences, approximately 13% of them singletons. The TCR comes from a man aged 50 to 60 who received an inactivated influenza vaccine. The chain carries TRBV5-5 and TRBJ2-1, with 13 bases aligning to TRBD2. The sequences come from PBMCs from blood, collected roughly 46 days after vaccination. CDR3 DNA sequence: TGTGCCAGCAGCCCAACCGGGACTAGCGGGACGAATGAGCAGTTCTTC. Translation gives CASSPTGTSGTNEQFF.